Following are 14 T cell receptor beta chains from one sample sequenced in a study of blood T cell repertoires in COVID-19. Clones were read by immunoSEQ multiplex PCR, and TCRdb kept only the in-frame ones, dropping some. The sample carries about 360,000 clones, 86% recorded once. Sequenced input: peripheral blood. All receptors derive from a woman aged 55-69 years with COVID-19, enrolled during active disease.

The chain joins TRBV27 to TRBJ2-1; 9 bases line up with TRBD2. This CDR3 has 14 residues. The ends lost 3 bases at V and 12 bases at J; junction bases unmatched: 9. From germline, CDR1 is MNHEY and CDR2 SMNVEV (reference sequence). The CDR3 protein is CASSLGGGAFRQFF. In DNA form, the CDR3 reads TGTGCCAGCAGTTTGGGCGGGGGGGCCTTCAGGCAGTTCTTC.

V and J are TRBV10-1 and TRBJ1-1, with 7 nucleotides matching TRBD1. Trimming took 6 bases from V and 4 from J; bases not matched to a gene: 17. CDR3 length: 17 residues. Looked up from germline, CDR1 is WNHNN and CDR2 is SYGVQD (reference sequence). The CDR3 DNA sequence: TGCGCCAGCAGGCGGCCGGGACAGACGATCTCCGGCACTGAAGCTTTCTTT. Its translation is CASRRPGQTISGTEAFF.

V and J are TRBV7-9 and TRBJ1-3; D uncertain. Germline V gene lookup returns CDR1 SEHNR and CDR2 FQNEAQ (reference sequence). This CDR3 has 18 amino acids. Trimming stripped 1 base from V and 0 bases from J, with 16 bases between. The CDR3 here is CASSLGRRAYVSGNTIYF. The CDR3, as DNA: TGTGCCAGCAGCTTAGGCCGTCGAGCCTACGTCTCTGGAAACACCATATATTTT. Drawing the rest from reference TRBV7-9 and TRBJ1-3, the complete variable domain is DTGVSQNPRHKITKRGQNVTFRCDPISEHNRLYWYRQTLGQGPEFLTYFQNEAQLEKSRLLSDRFSAERPKGSFSTLEIQRTEQGDSAMYLCASSLGRRAYVSGNTIYFGEGSWLTVV.

The chain is built from TRBV19 and TRBJ2-3; TRBD2 matches 8 bases. The CDR3 consists of 13 residues. V lost 6 bases, J lost 4 bases, and 3 bases stayed unmatched. In germline, CDR1 is LNHDA, CDR2 SQIVND (reference sequence). CDR3 loop: CASRLSGADTQYF. The CDR3 coding sequence is TGTGCCAGTAGACTTAGCGGGGCAGATACGCAGTATTTT.

The gene calls are TRBV4-1 and TRBJ2-1; 7 nucleotides line up with TRBD1. Trimming took 4 bases from V and 9 from J; bases not matched to a gene: 12. Germline assignment: CDR1 MGHRA and CDR2 YSYEKL. This CDR3 comprises 15 residues. CDR3 region: CASSRNVQGLSEQFF. Here the CDR3 DNA reads TGCGCCAGCAGCCGAAATGTACAGGGGCTAAGTGAGCAGTTCTTC.

This chain connects TRBV3-1 (or the pseudogene TRBV3-2) to TRBJ1-2, with 10 bases fitting TRBD1. In germline, CDR1 is LGHDT, CDR2 YNNKEL (reference sequence). After removal of 4 bases from V and 5 bases from J, the junction contained 7 bases not matched to a gene. This CDR3 region has 15 residues. CDR3 nucleotide sequence: TGTGCCAGCAGCCTAGGGACAGGGGTTTCTTATGGCTACACCTTC. Translation: CASSLGTGVSYGYTF.

This clone was recorded a few times. The CDR3 region is CASRQGAEAFF. CDR3 sequence (DNA): TGTGCCAGCAGACAGGGTGCTGAAGCTTTCTTT. The genes are TRBV6-6 and TRBJ1-1; weak D call: TRBD1 (6 bases). CDR1 is MNHNY and CDR2 is SVGAGI in the germline V gene (reference sequence). With 6 bases removed from V and 6 bases from J, the gap between germline ends came to 8 bases. The CDR3 covers 11 residues.

This CDR3 is CASSSGSAPAEQFF. The CDR3 DNA sequence: TGTGCCAGCAGCTCGGGATCAGCTCCGGCTGAGCAGTTCTTC. The chain has TRBV7-3 and TRBJ2-1, with a weak D call TRBD2 (5 bases). Germline V gene lookup returns CDR1 SGHTA and CDR2 FQGTGA. The CDR3 is made up of 14 amino acids. V lost 4 bases, J lost 9 bases, and 16 bases lay in between.

The chain joins TRBV13 to TRBJ1-6; no clear D gene. This CDR3 comprises 14 residues. Trimming left V 0 bases short and J 10 bases short, with 10 bases between. Germline V lookup: CDR1 PRHDT, CDR2 FYEKMQ (reference sequence). The CDR3 DNA reads as TGTGCCAGCAGCTTAGGGTCCCGCGGATCACCCCTCCACTTT. Encoded protein: CASSLGSRGSPLHF.

The rearrangement joins TRBV6-2 or TRBV6-3 to TRBJ1-2; 9 bases agree with TRBD1. This CDR3 contains 15 residues. V shed 1 base, J shed 4 bases, and the junction held 4 bases outside the gene matches. Germline loops: CDR1 MNHEY, CDR2 SVGEGT. The CDR3 DNA follows: TGTGCCAGCAGTTACTACGGGACAGGGATCTATGGCTACACCTTC. Protein: CASSYYGTGIYGYTF.

This rearrangement joins TRBV4-1 to TRBJ1-5; D possibly corresponds to TRBD1 (6 bases). Trimming took 0 bases from V and 6 from J, leaving 15 bases between them. The V gene's germline CDR1 is MGHRA and CDR2 YSYEKL. The CDR3 loop spans 16 amino acids. The CDR3 region is CASSQDSAGALQPQHF. For the CDR3, the DNA is TGCGCCAGCAGCCAAGATTCTGCGGGGGCACTTCAGCCCCAGCATTTT.

The chain is built from TRBV6-5 and TRBJ1-3, with no clear D. The germline V gene encodes CDR1 MNHEY and CDR2 SVGAGI. This CDR3 contains 13 residues. The V and J ends lost 8 bases and 2 bases respectively, with 10 bases between them. The CDR3 DNA follows: TGTGCCAGCGGTTCGGGGACTGGAAACACCATATATTTT. It encodes CASGSGTGNTIYF.

The V gene is TRBV10-3, the J gene TRBJ2-3, with TRBD2 matching over 7 bases. CDR1 is ENHRY and CDR2 is SYGVKD in the germline V gene. This CDR3 is built from 17 residues. V lost 0 bases and J lost 2; bases outside the gene matches: 8. CDR3 loop: CAISESGGETSTDTQYF. The CDR3 nucleotides read TGTGCCATCAGTGAGTCGGGGGGGGAGACCTCCACAGATACGCAGTATTTT.

This chain connects TRBV5-1 to TRBJ2-1, with D tentatively TRBD1 (5 bases). The CDR3 is 13 residues long. Germline V gives CDR1 SGHRS, CDR2 YFSETQ. V was trimmed by 0 bases and J by 6 bases, leaving 7 bases between them. CDR3 residues: CASSLAQVNEQFF. The DNA for the CDR3 is TGCGCCAGCAGCTTGGCACAGGTCAATGAGCAGTTCTTC.